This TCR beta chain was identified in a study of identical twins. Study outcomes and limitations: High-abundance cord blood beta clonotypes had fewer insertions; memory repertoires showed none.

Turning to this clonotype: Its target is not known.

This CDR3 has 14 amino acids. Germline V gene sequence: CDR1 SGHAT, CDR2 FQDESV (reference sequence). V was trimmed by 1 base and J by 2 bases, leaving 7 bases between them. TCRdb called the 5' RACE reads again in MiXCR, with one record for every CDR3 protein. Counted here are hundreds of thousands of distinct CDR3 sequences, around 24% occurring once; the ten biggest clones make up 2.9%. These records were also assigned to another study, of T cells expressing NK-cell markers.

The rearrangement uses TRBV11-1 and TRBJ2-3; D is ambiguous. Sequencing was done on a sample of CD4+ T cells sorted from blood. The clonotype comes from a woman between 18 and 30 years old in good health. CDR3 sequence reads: CASSLEQITDTQYF. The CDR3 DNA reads TGTGCCAGCAGCTTAGAACAGATCACAGATACGCAGTATTTT.